The next 15 T cell receptor beta chains were all read from a single sample in a study of regulatory T cells in long-lasting Graves disease. In building TCR beta libraries, iRepertoire HTBI primers were used together with Arm-PCR of CDR3 regions. TCRdb reprocessed the multiplex PCR reads with MiXCR, giving one entry per CDR3 protein. Of about 400,000 distinct CDR3 sequences listed, less than 20% are singletons. The time point was: newly diagnosed GD, antithyroid drugs for less than 3 months. With RNA extracted from PBMCs as input, the TCR library was made. The source was peripheral blood mononuclear cells (PBMCs), collected at new diagnosis, from a patient treated with antithyroid drugs. All receptors derive from a female donor with Graves disease.

Note on this clonotype: This may be a read error, as it is one base from a much larger clone. V and J are TRBV3-1 and TRBJ2-7, with TRBD2 matching over 13 bases. The length of the CDR3 is 13 residues. Germline-derived CDR1 and CDR2 are LGHDT and YNNKEL (reference sequence). CDR3 in DNA: TGTGCCAGCAGACTAGCGGGAGGGTACGAGCTGTACTTC. Translating it yields CASRLAGGYELYF.

This rearrangement joins TRBV5-1 to TRBJ2-2; 9 positions agree with TRBD1. V lost 3 bases and J lost 4; bases outside the gene matches: 4. CDR3 length: 15 residues. Germline lookup yields CDR1 SGHRS and CDR2 YFSETQ. The CDR3 loop reads CASSSGTGPTGELFF. The CDR3 bases are TGCGCCAGCAGCTCCGGGACAGGGCCCACCGGGGAGCTGTTTTTT.

Remarks on this clonotype: A far more abundant clone sits one base away, making this likely a read error. This chain joins TRBV7-2 and TRBJ1-1; the D is unclear. Germline V gene data show CDR1 as SGHTA and CDR2 as FQGNSA. CDR3 length: 13 amino acids. CDR3 loop: CACSPADRTEAFF. The CDR3 DNA reads as TGTGCCTGCAGCCCAGCGGATCGCACTGAAGCTTTCTTT.

This clonotype occurred many times. The chain has TRBV10-3 and TRBJ1-2, with D maybe TRBD1 (5 bases). Germline V lookup: CDR1 ENHRY, CDR2 SYGVKD. CDR3 size: 13 residues. Trimming cost V 2 bases and J 4 bases, with 8 bases left between them. The DNA for the CDR3 is TGTGCCATCAGTGAGGGGGGAGTCTATGGCTACACCTTC. It codes for CAISEGGVYGYTF.

The V gene is TRBV6-2 or TRBV6-3, the J gene TRBJ2-4, with D maybe TRBD2 (5 bases). The CDR3 is 16 amino acids. The V gene lost 0 bases and the J gene lost 2 bases, with 11 bases spanning the gap. Germline V gene sequence: CDR1 MNHEY, CDR2 SVGEGT. Here the CDR3 reads CASSYSIGGSKNIQYF. CDR3 sequence (DNA): TGTGCCAGCAGTTACTCGATTGGAGGCTCCAAAAACATTCAGTACTTC.

This clonotype was seen many times. CDR3 amino acids: CASNLGAGSITYEQYF. For the CDR3, the DNA is TGTGCCAGCAATCTGGGGGCAGGGAGTATAACCTACGAGCAGTACTTC. This sequence joins TRBV28 and TRBJ2-7, with D possibly matching TRBD1 (6 bases). This CDR3 contains 16 residues. Trimming left V 7 bases short and J 2 bases short, with 21 bases between. From germline, CDR1 is MDHEN and CDR2 SYDVKM.

This clonotype was recorded many times. The rearrangement uses TRBV19 and TRBJ1-2; D unclear. CDR3 length: 15 amino acids. V shed 1 base and J shed 0 bases, with 9 bases lying between them. Germline CDR1 is LNHDA and CDR2 is SQIVND (reference sequence). The CDR3 DNA is TGTGCCAGTAGTATAGCAACACTAGCTAACTATGGCTACACCTTC. It encodes CASSIATLANYGYTF.

This clonotype was seen ten or more times. V is TRBV20-1 and J is TRBJ2-7, with 10 bases aligning to TRBD2. CDR1 is DFQATT and CDR2 is SNEGSKA in the germline V gene (reference sequence). This CDR3 contains 22 residues. V dropped 0 bases and J dropped 0; count of bases not matched to a gene: 23. DNA of the CDR3: TGCAGTGCTAGAGATGATCGGCTAGCGGGAGCCGTAGACTTTGATATCTCCTACGAGCAGTACTTC. Its protein product is CSARDDRLAGAVDFDISYEQYF.

This clonotype has more than one count but fewer than ten. The rearrangement links TRBV29-1 to TRBJ2-1, with D hard to call. Trimming shortened V by 7 bases and J by 2 bases, and 12 bases separated the two germline ends. CDR3 length: 13 amino acids. The V gene's germline CDR1 is SQVTM and CDR2 ANQGSEA. The CDR3 DNA sequence: TGCAGCGCCGACTGGATCCCCTACAATGAGCAGTTCTTC. It encodes CSADWIPYNEQFF.

On this clonotype: This may be a read error, as it is one base from a much larger clone. This chain connects TRBV28 to TRBJ2-7, with 9 nucleotides matching TRBD2. CDR3 length equals 14 residues. The germline CDR1 and CDR2 sequences are MDHEN and SYDVKM. J gave up 2 bases and V 7 bases, and 6 bases lay outside the gene matches. The CDR3 here is CASIHQREAYEQYF. The CDR3 DNA is TGTGCCAGCATCCACCAGCGGGAGGCCTACGAGCAGTACTTC.

V is TRBV10-2 and J is TRBJ2-7; D is unclear. The CDR3 totals 12 residues. V was cut by 6 bases and J by 4 bases, with 10 bases left in between. Looked up from germline, CDR1 is WSHSY and CDR2 is SAAADI. CDR3 DNA: TGCGCCAGCAGAACGATCCGATACGAGCAGTACTTC. Its translation: CASRTIRYEQYF.

This rearrangement joins TRBV20-1 to TRBJ2-1; 11 bases line up with TRBD2. The DNA end lines up better with TRBJ2-5; the J call may be wrong. This CDR3 comprises 16 residues. From germline, CDR1 is DFQATT and CDR2 SNEGSKA (reference sequence). Written as DNA, the CDR3 is TGCAGTGCTTCGCCGACTAGCGGGATTGGTGGTGAGACCCAGTACTTC. Protein: CSASPTSGIGGETQYF.

This clonotype was picked up many times. V usage is TRBV20-1 and J usage is TRBJ1-1, with D maybe TRBD1 (5 bases). This CDR3 contains 13 residues. V lost 3 bases to trimming and J lost 2 bases, with 10 bases between them. Germline V CDR1 and CDR2: DFQATT, SNEGSKA (reference sequence). The CDR3 protein is CSASRQKNTEAFF. In nucleotides, the CDR3 is TGCAGTGCTAGCAGACAGAAAAACACTGAAGCTTTCTTT.

Ten or more counts support this clonotype. The V gene is TRBV20-1, the J gene TRBJ1-5, with 8 bases that match TRBD1. CDR1 is DFQATT, CDR2 SNEGSKA, per germline (reference sequence). Trimming removed 0 bases from V and 9 bases from J; junction bases left unmatched: 10. This CDR3 has 15 amino acids. Here the CDR3 DNA reads TGCAGTGCTAGAGACGTGGACAGGGACTTGGGGCCCCAGCATTTT. Protein: CSARDVDRDLGPQHF.

The rearrangement uses TRBV28 and TRBJ2-5; maybe TRBD2 (6 bases). This CDR3 is built from 13 residues. Germline loops: CDR1 MDHEN, CDR2 SYDVKM. Between the trimmed V and J ends, which lost 3 bases and 4 bases, there was a span of 9 bases. The CDR3 sequence: CASSLTAGETQYF. CDR3 bases: TGTGCCAGCAGTTTGACAGCGGGAGAGACCCAGTACTTC.